This T cell receptor beta chain was sequenced in a study of radiation and T cells in renal cell carcinoma. Study overall: Nephrectomy followed 15 Gy stereotactic body radiation by 4 weeks.

Germline CDR1 and CDR2: SGHRS and YFSETQ. The V gene end was trimmed by 2 bases and the J gene end by 1 base; junction bases not matched to a gene: 5. This CDR3 spans 16 amino acids. Indicated time point: baseline pretreatment blood. Stated treatment: 15 Gy SBRT to primary tumor, nephrectomy 4 weeks later. This renal cell carcinoma was of the clear cell type. Measured with immunoSEQ multiplex PCR; TCRdb has only the in-frame clones, and not every one. The data contain about 95,000 clones, 70% to 90% of them singletons. The receptor was isolated from a man aged 50 to 59 with renal cell carcinoma. The sequences come from blood, collected from a patient whose treatment included radiotherapy and nephrectomy. The V and J genes are TRBV5-1 and TRBJ2-2; 7 positions agree with TRBD1. CDR3 sequence (DNA): TGCGCCAGCAGCTTTTTAGGGGGCAGGAACACCGGGGAGCTGTTTTTT. Its protein is CASSFLGGRNTGELFF.